Presented here are 16 T cell receptor beta chains from one specimen sequenced in a study of blood T cells in healthy people across ages. A J-beta primer mix and a sample-barcoded 5' primer were used in a second PCR of about 7 to 12 cycles. TCRdb used MiXCR to reprocess the 5' RACE reads, holding one entry per CDR3 protein. Of 950,000 to 1,200,000 distinct CDR3 sequences in the sample, around two fifths are singletons; the top ten hold about an eighth. The sequencing input was blood. These receptors were taken from a man aged 18 to 30 in good health.

The V and J genes are TRBV11-3 and TRBJ2-2; D is undetermined. Germline-derived CDR1 and CDR2 are SGHNT and YENEEA. V lost 0 bases and J 0 bases, leaving 11 bases between the germline ends. The CDR3 covers 17 residues. CDR3 sequence (DNA): TGTGCCAGCAGCTTAGAAGGGTTGGCACCGAACACCGGGGAGCTGTTTTTT. Translation gives CASSLEGLAPNTGELFF.

J is TRBJ2-1 and V is TRBV6-5; D is unclear. The CDR3 has 12 residues. V was clipped by 5 bases and J by 5 bases, with 7 bases between them. Germline lookup yields CDR1 MNHEY and CDR2 SVGAGI. Written as DNA, the CDR3 is TGTGCCAGCAGTAGGGCGGACAATGAGCAGTTCTTC. It yields the protein CASSRADNEQFF.

V gene TRBV4-3 combines with J gene TRBJ2-1; 8 positions match TRBD1. CDR1 and CDR2 (germline): LGHNA, YSLEER. Unmatched junction bases numbered 9, after V lost 4 bases and J lost 1 base. The CDR3 is 17 amino acids. The CDR3 spells CASSRQGTGTSYNEQFF. CDR3 sequence (DNA): TGCGCCAGCAGCCGGCAAGGGACAGGTACTTCCTACAATGAGCAGTTCTTC.

This sequence joins TRBV20-1 and TRBJ2-2; D may be TRBD2 (6 bases). The CDR3 spans 16 residues. Germline lookup yields CDR1 DFQATT and CDR2 SNEGSKA (reference sequence). V was pared by 5 bases and J by 0 bases, with 16 bases between. CDR3 in amino acids: CSAARAGTSNTGELFF. The CDR3 coding sequence is TGCAGTGCTGCTCGGGCCGGGACTTCGAACACCGGGGAGCTGTTTTTT.

V and J are TRBV27 and TRBJ1-5, with 7 bases that match TRBD1. Germline V gives CDR1 MNHEY, CDR2 SMNVEV (reference sequence). This CDR3 is 12 amino acids long. Unmatched junction bases numbered 4, after V lost 8 bases and J lost 6 bases. The DNA of the CDR3 is TGTGCCAGCGACAGGGCTCGTCAGCCCCAGCATTTT. Amino acid sequence: CASDRARQPQHF.

A few counts support this clonotype. The chain has TRBV9 and TRBJ2-1, with 10 positions matching TRBD2. After removal of 1 base from V and 1 base from J, the junction contained 5 bases not matched to a gene. This CDR3 has 17 amino acids. Germline V gene lookup returns CDR1 SGDLS and CDR2 YYNGEE. In DNA, the CDR3 is TGTGCCAGCAGCGTACAAGCGGGGGGGAGGTCCTACAATGAGCAGTTCTTC. Amino acid sequence: CASSVQAGGRSYNEQFF.

The chain links TRBV10-3 to TRBJ2-3; 9 bases are a match to TRBD1. The CDR3 consists of 15 residues. V lost 10 bases to trimming and J lost 5 bases; unmatched junction nucleotides: 13. Germline-derived CDR1 and CDR2 are ENHRY and SYGVKD. CDR3 bases: TGTGCCACTCGCGACACGGGACAGGGAAGAGATACGCAGTATTTT. It translates to CATRDTGQGRDTQYF.

J is TRBJ1-2 and V is TRBV24-1; TRBD1 aligns across 7 bases. The V gene end was trimmed by 3 bases and the J gene end by 2 bases; junction bases not matched to a gene: 2. The germline gives CDR1 KGHDR, CDR2 SFDVKD. The length of the CDR3 is 14 residues. The CDR3 DNA is TGTGCCACCAGTGATCGGGACAGAAACTATGGCTACACCTTC. It encodes CATSDRDRNYGYTF.

This chain uses TRBV20-1 with TRBJ2-2, with a possible D match to TRBD1 (5 bases). The V gene's germline CDR1 is DFQATT and CDR2 SNEGSKA (reference sequence). The CDR3 covers 12 residues. The germline V and J ends were trimmed by 0 bases and 6 bases, with 5 bases remaining between them. As DNA, the CDR3 is TGCAGTGCTAGAGAAGGGGCCGGGGAGCTGTTTTTT. The encoded protein is CSAREGAGELFF.

In its sample, this clonotype was seen a few times. The rearrangement links TRBV5-1 to TRBJ2-3, with D maybe TRBD1 (5 bases). Germline CDR1 is SGHRS and CDR2 is YFSETQ. V was trimmed by 7 bases and J by 2 bases, leaving 11 bases between them. This CDR3 is built from 13 residues. For the CDR3, the DNA is TGCGCCAGCGGACAAAGCATCACAGATACGCAGTATTTT. Translating it yields CASGQSITDTQYF.

CDR3 sequence: CASLTGTSTDTQYF. The CDR3 DNA sequence: TGTGCCAGCTTAACCGGGACAAGTACAGATACGCAGTATTTT. The V and J genes are TRBV7-9 and TRBJ2-3, with D perhaps matching TRBD1 (6 bases). Trimming removed 8 bases at V and 3 bases at J, with 15 bases between. The CDR3 runs 14 residues. CDR1 is SEHNR and CDR2 is FQNEAQ in the germline V gene (reference sequence). Full variable domain (outside the CDR3, taken from reference TRBV7-9 and TRBJ2-3): DTGVSQNPRHKITKRGQNVTFRCDPISEHNRLYWYRQTLGQGPEFLTYFQNEAQLEKSRLLSDRFSAERPKGSFSTLEIQRTEQGDSAMYLCASLTGTSTDTQYFGPGTRLTVL.

The genes are TRBV29-1 and TRBJ1-1; D call uncertain. This CDR3 has 13 residues. Germline V gene data show CDR1 as SQVTM and CDR2 as ANQGSEA. With 4 bases removed from V and 0 bases from J, the gap between germline ends came to 9 bases. The CDR3 spells CSVAGIMNTEAFF. CDR3 nucleotides: TGCAGCGTTGCAGGCATTATGAACACTGAAGCTTTCTTT.

This clonotype was detected only once. The junction shows a germline mismatch at one end, possibly a read error. The rearrangement joins TRBV6-1 to TRBJ2-1; D may correspond to TRBD1 or TRBD2 (6 bases each). In germline, CDR1 is MNHNS, CDR2 SASEGT. The CDR3 totals 16 residues. The CDR3 nucleotides read TGTGTCAGCAGTGAAGAGGGGGGACAAGGGAGGAATGAGCAGTTCTTC. As protein: CVSSEEGGQGRNEQFF.

The chain is built from TRBV7-2 and TRBJ2-1, with 9 bases fitting TRBD2. V was clipped by 0 bases and J by 7 bases; unmatched bases: 10. Per germline, CDR1 SGHTA and CDR2 FQGNSA. The CDR3 is 17 residues long. For the CDR3, the DNA is TGTGCCAGCAGCTTAGCGCGCTTGCGGGGGGGCCGAAATGAGCAGTTCTTC. It is translated as CASSLARLRGGRNEQFF.

The chain joins TRBV7-2 to TRBJ1-4; no firm D call. The CDR3 loop spans 13 amino acids. The V gene lost 1 base and the J gene lost 4 bases, with 4 bases spanning the gap. The germline gives CDR1 SGHTA, CDR2 FQGNSA. The CDR3 region is CASSLVINEKLFF. For the CDR3, the DNA is TGTGCCAGCAGCTTAGTAATTAATGAAAAACTGTTTTTT.

Many counts were recorded for this clonotype. This chain connects TRBV7-2 to TRBJ2-1, with D perhaps TRBD2 (5 bases). This CDR3 contains 15 residues. Germline CDR1 SGHTA, CDR2 FQGNSA. V gave up 6 bases and J gave up 0 bases, with 12 bases separating them. CDR3 DNA sequence: TGTGCCAGCAGAGCCCTAGCAGTCTCCTACAATGAGCAGTTCTTC. It yields the protein CASRALAVSYNEQFF.